This passage covers 32 T cell receptor beta chains from one sample sequenced in a study of CD8+ T cells in alopecia areata. Following extraction, RNA underwent reverse transcription to cDNA, which served as the sequencing template. This table comes from immunoSEQ multiplex PCR, and its TCRdb copy is limited to in-frame clones, with some not included. The profile shows 180,000 or so clones, about 67% of them singletons. The material sequenced was CD8+ T cells sorted from blood, taken at week 0. These receptors all stem from a human donor with alopecia areata.

A remark on this clone: This specimen includes other DNA sequences encoding the same CDR3. This chain joins TRBV9 and TRBJ2-2; 9 nucleotides agree with TRBD1. The V and J ends lost 0 bases and 3 bases, in that order; junction bases with no gene match: 9. Germline V CDR1 and CDR2: SGDLS, YYNGEE. There are 18 residues in the CDR3. This CDR3 is CASSVVEGRDRDTGELFF. In DNA, the CDR3 is TGTGCCAGCAGCGTAGTGGAAGGTCGGGACAGGGACACCGGGGAGCTGTTTTTT.

The V gene is TRBV29-1, the J gene TRBJ2-7, with 9 bases lining up with TRBD2. Trimming cost V 5 bases and J 0 bases; bases outside gene matches: 11. CDR1 SQVTM and CDR2 ANQGSEA come from the germline V gene. The CDR3 is 16 residues long. The CDR3 DNA sequence: TGCAGCGTTCTTTTCAGCGGGGGGCGAAGCTCCTACGAGCAGTACTTC. Translated, it gives CSVLFSGGRSSYEQYF.

The chain carries TRBV2 and TRBJ2-3, with 13 bases matching TRBD2. Germline-derived CDR1 and CDR2 are SNHLY and FYNNEI. The CDR3 has 16 amino acids. V lost 6 bases to trimming and J lost 1 base; unmatched junction nucleotides: 4. The CDR3 nucleotides read TGTGCCAGCAGCAAACTAGCGGGGGGGCGCACAGATACGCAGTATTTT. It encodes CASSKLAGGRTDTQYF.

V is TRBV4-1 and J is TRBJ1-6; TRBD1 agrees at 7 bases. The CDR3 is 15 residues long. After removal of 0 bases from V and 7 bases from J, the junction contained 3 bases not matched to a gene. Germline V gives CDR1 MGHRA, CDR2 YSYEKL. The CDR3 reads CASSQDNRGNSPLHF. In DNA form, the CDR3 reads TGCGCCAGCAGCCAAGATAACAGGGGCAATTCACCCCTCCACTTT.

The table lists this clone with a few counts. The chain uses TRBV29-1 and TRBJ2-6, with D possibly TRBD1 on 6 matching bases. V gave up 4 bases and J gave up 4 bases, with 14 bases separating them. This CDR3 comprises 15 residues. CDR1 SQVTM and CDR2 ANQGSEA come from the germline V gene. For the CDR3, the DNA is TGCAGCGTTGCAGGGGACGCATCGGGGGCCAACGTCCTGACTTTC. This sequence encodes CSVAGDASGANVLTF.

The chain has TRBV19 and TRBJ2-7; the match to TRBD2 covers 8 bases. The CDR3 totals 15 residues. The junction had 10 bases not matched to a gene; V was cut back by 6 bases and J by 3 bases. Looked up from germline, CDR1 is LNHDA and CDR2 is SQIVND (reference sequence). The CDR3, as DNA: TGTGCCAGTAGCCCCCGGGGGGGCCTATACTACGAGCAGTACTTC. It specifies CASSPRGGLYYEQYF.

This chain connects TRBV6-4 to TRBJ2-7; 10 bases are a match to TRBD2. V gave up 4 bases and J gave up 4 bases; unmatched junction bases: 1. From germline, CDR1 is MRHNA and CDR2 SNTAGT. The CDR3 totals 13 residues. The CDR3 region is CASSVAGGYEQYF. The CDR3 DNA is TGTGCCAGCAGTGTAGCGGGGGGATACGAGCAGTACTTC.

This chain connects TRBV9 to TRBJ1-1; unclear D gene. Looked up from germline, CDR1 is SGDLS and CDR2 is YYNGEE. CDR3 length: 12 residues. The V gene lost 4 bases and the J gene lost 3 bases, with 7 bases spanning the gap. The CDR3 reads CASSSRDTEAFF. CDR3 coding DNA: TGTGCCAGCAGCTCGCGGGACACTGAAGCTTTCTTT.

This clone was seen a handful of times. The gene calls are TRBV7-2 and TRBJ2-3; 8 bases match TRBD2. V trimming: 4 bases; J trimming: 6 bases; junction bases outside the gene matches: 6. CDR1 SGHTA and CDR2 FQGNSA come from the germline V gene. The CDR3 has 14 residues. The CDR3 reads CASSSGTRKDTQYF. The CDR3 region has the DNA TGTGCCAGCAGCTCAGGGACTAGGAAGGATACGCAGTATTTT.

The rearrangement joins TRBV6-4 to TRBJ2-6; TRBD1 aligns across 8 bases. J was trimmed by 1 base and V by 0 bases; bases with no gene match: 5. Germline CDR1 and CDR2: MRHNA and SNTAGT. The CDR3 consists of 18 residues. DNA of the CDR3: TGTGCCAGCAGTGACTCCGGGACAGGCTCGTCTGGGGCCAACGTCCTGACTTTC. As protein: CASSDSGTGSSGANVLTF.

This sequence joins TRBV7-8 and TRBJ2-3; D gene uncertain. CDR3 length: 12 amino acids. Germline V gene lookup returns CDR1 SGHVS and CDR2 FQNEAQ. V was trimmed by 2 bases and J by 4 bases, leaving 4 bases between them. For the CDR3, the DNA is TGTGCCAGCAGCTTATCTCCAGATACGCAGTATTTT. It specifies CASSLSPDTQYF. The whole variable domain, filled in from reference TRBV7-8 and TRBJ2-3, reads GAGVSQSPRYKVAKRGQDVALRCDPISGHVSLFWYQQALGQGPEFLTYFQNEAQLDKSGLPSDRFFAERPEGSVSTLKIQRTQQEDSAVYLCASSLSPDTQYFGPGTRLTVL.

V is TRBV5-1 and J is TRBJ2-2; D remains unclear. The germline V and J ends were trimmed by 4 bases and 1 base, with 5 bases remaining between them. CDR3 length: 13 residues. Germline-derived CDR1 and CDR2 are SGHRS and YFSETQ. CDR3 nucleotides: TGCGCCAGCAGCGCAGAGAACACCGGGGAGCTGTTTTTT. Protein product: CASSAENTGELFF.

Note on this clone: The same CDR3 also results from other DNA sequences found in this sample. The chain's CDR3 is CASSVEVPDTQYF. The CDR3, as DNA: TGTGCCAGCAGCGTAGAGGTACCAGATACGCAGTATTTT. The genes are TRBV9 and TRBJ2-3; D ambiguous. CDR3 length: 13 residues. The ends were cut back, 0 bases at V and 4 bases at J, with 6 bases in the middle. The germline V gene has CDR1 SGDLS and CDR2 YYNGEE.

The CDR3 bases are TGTGCCAGCAGCCGCAGGGGCACAGATACGCAGTATTTT. Translation gives CASSRRGTDTQYF. J is TRBJ2-3 and V is TRBV7-8; tentatively, D is TRBD1 (5 bases). Germline CDR1 is SGHVS and CDR2 is FQNEAQ. Trimming pared 5 bases from V and 1 base from J, leaving 7 bases between. CDR3 size: 13 residues.

In this sample, this clone turned up a few times. J is TRBJ2-1 and V is TRBV10-3; no firm D call. Germline CDR1 is ENHRY and CDR2 is SYGVKD. The CDR3 loop spans 12 amino acids. Trimming stripped 2 bases from V and 7 bases from J, with 6 bases between. CDR3 amino acids: CAISELENEQFF. CDR3 coding DNA: TGTGCCATCAGTGAGCTAGAAAATGAGCAGTTCTTC.

J is TRBJ2-5 and V is TRBV29-1; tentative D call: TRBD2 (7 bases). Germline V gene data show CDR1 as SQVTM and CDR2 as ANQGSEA. V lost 4 bases and J 1 base, leaving 13 bases between the germline ends. This CDR3 has 14 amino acids. The CDR3 coding sequence is TGCAGCGTTGCTGGCGGGGGCCTCCAAGAGACCCAGTACTTC. Its translation: CSVAGGGLQETQYF. Full variable domain (missing parts from reference TRBV29-1 and TRBJ2-5): SAVISQKPSRDICQRGTSLTIQCQVDSQVTMMFWYRQQPGQSLTLIATANQGSEATYESGFVIDKFPISRPNLTFSTLTVSNMSPEDSSIYLCSVAGGGLQETQYFGPGTRLLVL.

The CDR3 DNA follows: TGCGCCAGCAGCCAAGAGTGGCAGATGAACACTGAAGCTTTCTTT. This encodes CASSQEWQMNTEAFF. This chain connects TRBV4-1 to TRBJ1-1; D is uncertain. This CDR3 region has 15 residues. V lost 0 bases, J lost 0 bases, and 8 bases lay in between. Germline V lookup: CDR1 MGHRA, CDR2 YSYEKL.

This clone appeared a few times. This sequence joins TRBV7-9 and TRBJ2-5; 8 positions match TRBD1. With V trimmed by 6 bases and J by 0 bases, 15 bases remained unmatched. The germline V gene encodes CDR1 SEHNR and CDR2 FQNEAQ (reference sequence). The CDR3 extends over 18 amino acids. The CDR3 spells CASRTDRTGKGYQETQYF. CDR3 nucleotides: TGTGCCAGCAGGACTGATCGGACAGGGAAGGGGTACCAAGAGACCCAGTACTTC.

V is TRBV2 and J is TRBJ2-7; the D gene is possibly TRBD1 (7 bases). The CDR3 covers 14 residues. CDR1 and CDR2 (germline): SNHLY, FYNNEI. The V end lost 4 bases, the J end lost 2 bases, and 12 bases lay between the germline ends. The CDR3 region is CASSGPGGTYEQYF. In nucleotides, the CDR3 is TGTGCCAGCAGTGGGCCAGGGGGGACCTACGAGCAGTACTTC.

This chain joins TRBV5-1 and TRBJ1-1; no definite D call. V lost 4 bases and J 7 bases, leaving 11 bases between the germline ends. This CDR3 has 12 residues. CDR1 is SGHRS and CDR2 is YFSETQ in the germline V gene. CDR3 amino acids: CASSGGPDEAFF. CDR3 coding DNA: TGCGCCAGCAGCGGAGGACCGGATGAAGCTTTCTTT.

This clone was picked up a small number of times. The V call is TRBV2, the J call TRBJ2-7, with D unresolved. Germline-derived CDR1 and CDR2 are SNHLY and FYNNEI. CDR3 length: 13 amino acids. V lost 7 bases and J lost 2, with 12 bases in between. CDR3 DNA: TGTGCCAGCATTGACGGCAGAACCTACGAGCAGTACTTC. Translated: CASIDGRTYEQYF.

This clone was detected only once. The chain has TRBV2 and TRBJ2-5; 13 bases are shared with TRBD2. There are 15 residues in the CDR3. From germline, CDR1 is SNHLY and CDR2 FYNNEI. V was pared by 2 bases and J by 5 bases, with 2 bases of the junction left unmatched. CDR3 DNA sequence: TGTGCCAGCAGTGAAACTAGCGGGGGGGCGGAGACCCAGTACTTC. As protein: CASSETSGGAETQYF.

J is TRBJ1-1 and V is TRBV19; TRBD1 aligns across 7 bases. The J segment lost 1 base and the V segment lost 10 bases, leaving 3 bases of the junction unmatched. Germline V gene lookup returns CDR1 LNHDA and CDR2 SQIVND (reference sequence). This CDR3 comprises 12 residues. This CDR3 reads CATRQGNTEAFF. CDR3 nucleotide sequence: TGTGCCACCAGACAGGGGAACACTGAAGCTTTCTTT.

The chain is built from TRBV29-1 and TRBJ2-3; 11 bases are a match to TRBD2. Germline V gene data show CDR1 as SQVTM and CDR2 as ANQGSEA. Trimming took 7 bases from V and 5 from J; bases not matched to a gene: 5. The CDR3 consists of 13 residues. The chain's CDR3 is CSALAGGIDTQYF. The CDR3 nucleotides are TGCAGCGCATTAGCGGGGGGGATAGATACGCAGTATTTT.

The CDR3: CASSPAGQFLSGANVLTF. The CDR3 nucleotides are TGCGCCAGCAGTCCCGCAGGACAGTTTCTCTCTGGGGCCAACGTCCTGACTTTC. V is TRBV5-1 and J is TRBJ2-6; D may be TRBD1 (6 bases). CDR1 is SGHRS, CDR2 YFSETQ, per germline. V gave up 5 bases and J gave up 0 bases, with 18 bases separating them. The CDR3 is 18 amino acids.

In DNA, the CDR3 is TGCAGCGTTGAAGAGAAGGGGCCCTACAATGAGCAGTTCTTC. Translating gives CSVEEKGPYNEQFF. The rearrangement links TRBV29-1 to TRBJ2-1; D possibly corresponds to TRBD1 (5 bases). Germline-derived CDR1 and CDR2 are SQVTM and ANQGSEA. Trimming cost V 0 bases and J 2 bases, with 8 bases left between them. There are 14 residues in the CDR3.

The chain links TRBV7-8 to TRBJ2-5; TRBD1 agrees at 7 bases. This CDR3 spans 16 amino acids. Germline assignment: CDR1 SGHVS and CDR2 FQNEAQ. With 7 bases clipped from V and 4 bases from J, the junction kept 15 bases outside the gene matches. The CDR3 reads CASMKPTRTGVETQYF. CDR3 bases: TGTGCCAGCATGAAGCCCACCCGAACAGGGGTAGAGACCCAGTACTTC.

V and J are TRBV5-6 and TRBJ2-3, with unresolved D. Between the trimmed V and J ends, which lost 3 bases and 2 bases, there was a span of 13 bases. CDR1 and CDR2 from the germline V gene are SGHDT and YYEEEE. The CDR3 has 15 amino acids. The CDR3: CASSSSPLNTDTQYF. In DNA, the CDR3 is TGTGCCAGCAGCTCGTCGCCCCTTAACACAGATACGCAGTATTTT. Using reference TRBV5-6 and TRBJ2-3 for the parts outside the CDR3, the full variable domain is DAGVTQSPTHLIKTRGQQVTLRCSPKSGHDTVSWYQQALGQGPQFIFQYYEEEERQRGNFPDRFSGHQFPNYSSELNVNALLLGDSALYLCASSSSPLNTDTQYFGPGTRLTVL.

This clone has more than one count but fewer than ten. The rearrangement joins TRBV25-1 to TRBJ2-5, with TRBD1 identical over 7 bases. V dropped 6 bases and J dropped 3; count of bases not matched to a gene: 10. The CDR3 extends over 15 amino acids. CDR1 is MGHDK and CDR2 is SYGVNS in the germline V gene. For the CDR3, the DNA is TGTGCCAGCAGGACGACAGGGTTCGAAAAAGAGACCCAGTACTTC. Its translation is CASRTTGFEKETQYF.

This chain uses TRBV5-1 with TRBJ1-1; D gene unclear. There are 15 residues in the CDR3. V lost 0 bases and J lost 3, with 12 bases in between. Germline CDR1 reads SGHRS; CDR2 reads YFSETQ. The CDR3 protein is CASSLDYLGDTEAFF. CDR3 in DNA: TGCGCCAGCAGCTTGGATTATCTCGGGGACACTGAAGCTTTCTTT.

This clone was seen a few times. This same CDR3 is encoded by further DNA sequences in the sample. This rearrangement joins TRBV29-1 to TRBJ2-1; TRBD1 matches 9 bases. CDR3 size: 10 residues. Germline V gene data show CDR1 as SQVTM and CDR2 as ANQGSEA. V lost 7 bases to trimming and J lost 8 bases; unmatched junction nucleotides: 0. In nucleotides, the CDR3 is TGCAGCGGGACAGGGGATGAGCAGTTCTTC. The encoded protein is CSGTGDEQFF.

V gene TRBV27 combines with J gene TRBJ2-1; D call uncertain. CDR1 and CDR2 from the germline V gene are MNHEY and SMNVEV (reference sequence). V lost 1 base, J lost 5 bases, and 9 bases lay in between. The CDR3 sequence is 14 residues long. The CDR3: CASSLYFSDNEQFF. The CDR3 bases are TGTGCCAGCAGTTTATACTTCTCGGACAATGAGCAGTTCTTC.